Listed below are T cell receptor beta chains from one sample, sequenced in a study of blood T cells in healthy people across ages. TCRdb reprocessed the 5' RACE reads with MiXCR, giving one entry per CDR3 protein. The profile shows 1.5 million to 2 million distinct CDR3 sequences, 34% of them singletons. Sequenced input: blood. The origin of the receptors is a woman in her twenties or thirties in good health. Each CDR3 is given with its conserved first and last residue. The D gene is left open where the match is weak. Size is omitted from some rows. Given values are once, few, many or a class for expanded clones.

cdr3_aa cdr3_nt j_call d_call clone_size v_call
CASSHQTGGKDTRYF TGTGCCAGCAGCCACCAGACAGGGGGCAAAGATACGCGGTATTTT TRBJ2-3 TRBD1 - TRBV7-2
CNVVATDTQYF TGCAACGTTGTGGCTACAGATACGCAGTATTTT TRBJ2-3 - - TRBV29-1
CASSPLGLAGENEQFF TGTGCCAGCAGCCCACTCGGACTAGCGGGGGAGAATGAGCAGTTCTTC TRBJ2-1 TRBD2 - TRBV7-9
CSARDGTNYEQYF TGCAGTGCTAGAGATGGGACAAACTACGAGCAGTACTTC TRBJ2-7 - - TRBV20-1
CASSLDPGGGYTF TGCGCCAGCAGCTTAGACCCTGGCGGTGGCTACACCTTC TRBJ1-2 - - TRBV7-3
CATSDRRSGTGELFF TGTGCCACCAGTGATCGGCGGTCGGGAACCGGGGAGCTGTTTTTT TRBJ2-2 - - TRBV24-1
CASSVQGYGYEQFF TGTGCCAGCAGCGTCCAAGGTTATGGATATGAGCAGTTCTTC TRBJ2-1 - - TRBV5-5
CASSSSGVGYTEAFF TGCGCCAGCAGCTCCAGCGGGGTAGGATACACTGAAGCTTTCTTT TRBJ1-1 - - TRBV10-1
CACQGLGPQAFF TGTGCCTGTCAAGGTCTAGGGCCTCAAGCTTTCTTT TRBJ1-1 - few TRBV30
CASRLPYPQETQYF TGTGCCAGCAGACTTCCCTACCCCCAAGAGACCCAGTACTTC TRBJ2-5 - few TRBV28
CASSLAGADYSGANVLTF TGTGCCAGCAGTTTAGCGGGTGCCGACTACTCTGGGGCCAACGTCCTGACTTTC TRBJ2-6 - - TRBV28
CASSLVSRPANDNEQFF TGTGCCAGCAGCTTAGTTTCAAGACCTGCTAATGACAATGAGCAGTTCTTC TRBJ2-1 - - TRBV11-3
CASSSGRGRLDTEAFF TGTGCCAGCAGTAGTGGACGGGGGCGTCTGGACACTGAAGCTTTCTTT TRBJ1-1 - - TRBV6-2/TRBV6-3
CSVRTGISYEQYF TGCAGCGTTCGGACAGGGATCTCCTACGAGCAGTACTTC TRBJ2-7 TRBD1 few TRBV29-1
CASSTIGSGVINEQFF TGTGCCAGCAGCACCATTGGATCGGGAGTAATCAATGAGCAGTTCTTC TRBJ2-1 - few TRBV5-4
CASSYSRTASTDTQYF TGTGCCAGCAGTTACTCCAGGACAGCATCCACAGATACGCAGTATTTT TRBJ2-3 - - TRBV6-5
CASSYSEQESNYGYTF TGTGCCAGCAGTTACTCCGAACAGGAGTCTAACTATGGCTACACCTTC TRBJ1-2 - - TRBV6-6
CASSNAGADTGAFF TGCGCCAGCAGCAATGCCGGGGCCGACACTGGAGCTTTCTTT TRBJ1-1 - once TRBV5-1
CASSLEFSGTSTDTQYF TGTGCCAGCAGCTTAGAGTTCTCGGGAACCAGCACAGATACGCAGTATTTT TRBJ2-3 - few TRBV11-2
CATSRDSTVPGELFF TGTGCCACCAGCAGAGATTCGACTGTCCCCGGGGAGCTGTTTTTT TRBJ2-2 - - TRBV15
CASSVDRGTEAFF TGTGCCAGCAGCGTAGATCGGGGTACTGAAGCTTTCTTT TRBJ1-1 - few TRBV9
CASSLGSGATYNEQFF TGTGCCAGCAGCTTAGGTTCGGGGGCCACCTACAATGAGCAGTTCTTC TRBJ2-1 - few TRBV11-2
CASSIVTGPTIGQFF TGTGCCAGTAGTATCGTAACAGGGCCTACAATTGGGCAGTTCTTC TRBJ2-1 - few TRBV19
CASSQTGREKLFF TGTGCCAGCAGCCAGACAGGGCGGGAAAAACTGTTTTTT TRBJ1-4 TRBD1 - TRBV7-9
CASSLVEAQGFGETQYF TGTGCCAGCAGCTTAGTTGAGGCCCAGGGGTTTGGCGAGACCCAGTACTTC TRBJ2-5 - few TRBV7-9